Listed below are T cell receptor beta chains from one sample, sequenced in a study of CD8 T cell repertoires and HIV-1 epitope variants. No cognate antigen is known for these TCRs. The protocol was immunoSEQ multiplex PCR, while the TCRdb copy is restricted to in-frame clones and leaves out a portion. The data show a few thousand clones, around 64% seen once. The sequenced sample was cultured CD8+ T cells derived from PBMCs. The receptors originated from a male donor with HIV. Each CDR3 is given with its conserved first and last residue. D genes are given only for firm matches. Rows give clone size only sometimes, using once, few, many, or a class for an expanded clone.

j_call v_call d_call clone_size cdr3_aa cdr3_nt
TRBJ1-2 TRBV4-2 - - CASSPWPVELDYGYTF TGTGCCAGCAGCCCTTGGCCGGTAGAATTGGACTATGGCTACACCTTC
TRBJ1-5 TRBV5-1 - few CASSSGIGEPQHF TGCGCCAGCAGCTCAGGGATTGGGGAGCCCCAGCATTTT
TRBJ2-3 TRBV14 - once CASSQERPTDTQYF TGTGCCAGCAGCCAAGAACGACCCACAGATACGCAGTATTTT
TRBJ2-2 TRBV14 - - CASSQDQGGELFF TGTGCCAGCAGCCAAGATCAGGGTGGGGAGCTGTTTTTT
TRBJ1-1 TRBV7-8 - - CASSATQSTEAFF TGTGCCAGCAGCGCAACACAAAGCACTGAAGCTTTCTTT
TRBJ2-2 TRBV25-1 - - CASSEVGLQNTGELFF TGTGCCAGCAGTGAAGTGGGACTGCAGAACACCGGGGAGCTGTTTTTT
TRBJ2-7 TRBV6-6 - few CASRPIGGYEQYF TGTGCCAGCAGACCTATTGGGGGCTACGAGCAGTACTTC
TRBJ2-6 TRBV2 - once CAELGSFSGANVLTF TGTGCTGAGCTAGGGAGCTTCTCTGGGGCCAACGTCCTGACTTTC
TRBJ2-1 TRBV2 TRBD2 - CASSEVRAGAYNEQFF TGTGCCAGCAGTGAAGTTCGAGCGGGGGCTTATAATGAGCAGTTCTTC
TRBJ2-1 TRBV4-3 TRBD2 - CASSQGTSGYNEQFF TGCGCCAGCAGCCAGGGGACTAGCGGCTACAATGAGCAGTTCTTC
TRBJ1-6 TRBV5-1 TRBD1 - CASSPLGGLVSPLHF TGCGCCAGCAGCCCCCTAGGGGGCCTTGTATCGCCCCTCCACTTT
TRBJ2-2 TRBV4-1 TRBD1 - CASSQGPHPQGGTGELFF TGCGCCAGCAGCCAAGGCCCCCACCCACAGGGGGGCACCGGGGAGCTGTTTTTT
TRBJ1-2 TRBV4-3 - once CASSQDPGEIYGYTF TGCGCCAGCAGCCAGGACCCCGGGGAAATTTATGGCTACACCTTC
TRBJ2-1 TRBV19 TRBD2 - CASTHLTSGSRNEQFF TGTGCCAGTACCCATCTCACTAGCGGGAGTCGGAATGAGCAGTTCTTC
TRBJ2-7 TRBV2 - few CASSDYGQRDEQYF TGTGCCAGCAGTGACTACGGACAGCGCGACGAGCAGTACTTC
TRBJ1-2 TRBV5-5 TRBD1 once CASSLGTDYGYTF TGTGCCAGCAGCCTCGGGACAGACTATGGCTACACCTTC
TRBJ1-5 TRBV4-1 - - CASSEEWGLNQPQHF TGCGCCAGCAGCGAAGAATGGGGATTAAATCAGCCCCAGCATTTT
TRBJ2-4 TRBV25-1 - few CASSGQGLAKNIQYF TGTGCCAGCAGTGGGCAGGGACTAGCCAAAAACATTCAGTACTTC
TRBJ2-7 TRBV29-1 TRBD1 - CSVEVGVNRGIDEQYF TGCAGCGTTGAAGTGGGCGTTAACAGGGGAATCGACGAGCAGTACTTC
TRBJ2-7 TRBV28 - - CASSFSGGWDEQYF TGTGCCAGCAGTTTTTCTGGGGGTTGGGACGAGCAGTACTTC
TRBJ1-2 TRBV7-2 TRBD1 - CASSQRTGNYGYTF TGTGCCAGCAGCCAAAGGACAGGGAACTATGGCTACACCTTC
TRBJ1-2 TRBV5-1 - - CASSMKGPSSNGYTF TGCGCCAGCAGCATGAAGGGCCCATCGAGCAATGGCTACACCTTC
TRBJ1-1 TRBV29-1 - - CSVGRPGNTEAFF TGCAGCGTAGGACGTCCCGGGAACACTGAAGCTTTCTTT
TRBJ1-1 TRBV2 - few CASSEAFF TGTGCCAGCAGTGAAGCTTTCTTT
TRBJ2-7 TRBV25-1 - few CASSVEGHYEQYF TGTGCCAGCAGTGTGGAGGGACACTACGAGCAGTACTTC
TRBJ2-1 TRBV2 TRBD2 - CAGSGRSYNEQFF TGTGCCGGAAGCGGGAGGTCCTACAATGAGCAGTTCTTC
TRBJ2-1 TRBV15 TRBD1 few CATSITTGVVDNEQFF TGTGCCACCAGCATTACGACAGGGGTTGTGGACAATGAGCAGTTCTTC
TRBJ1-4 TRBV7-9 TRBD1 - CASRENRGREEKLFF TGTGCCAGCAGGGAAAACAGGGGGCGCGAGGAAAAACTGTTTTTT
TRBJ2-5 TRBV4-3 TRBD2 - CASSQDPSGGAETQYF TGCGCCAGCAGCCAAGATCCTAGCGGGGGGGCAGAGACCCAGTACTTC
TRBJ2-7 TRBV5-1 - few CASSLEVVSSYEQYF TGCGCCAGCAGCTTGGAGGTCGTTTCCTCCTACGAGCAGTACTTC
TRBJ2-1 TRBV6-5 - - CASYDGVYNEQFF TGTGCCAGCTATGACGGGGTCTACAATGAGCAGTTCTTC
TRBJ2-7 TRBV28 - - CASTGPYEQYF TGTGCCAGCACCGGACCCTACGAGCAGTACTTC
TRBJ1-1 TRBV5-8 - - CASSWGRIESTEAFF TGTGCCAGCAGCTGGGGGAGGATTGAATCCACTGAAGCTTTCTTT
TRBJ2-7 TRBV2 - few CASSVQSYEQYF TGTGCCAGCAGTGTTCAGAGCTACGAGCAGTACTTC
TRBJ2-7 TRBV5-1 TRBD1 few CASSLYQGDHEQYF TGCGCCAGCAGCTTGTACCAGGGGGACCACGAGCAGTACTTC
TRBJ2-6 TRBV9 TRBD1 - CASSVGQRFESGANVLTF TGTGCCAGCAGCGTGGGACAGCGGTTCGAGTCTGGGGCCAACGTCCTGACTTTC
TRBJ2-7 TRBV29-1 TRBD2 - CSVIHGTSGRYEQYF TGCAGCGTTATACATGGGACTAGCGGGAGATACGAGCAGTACTTC
TRBJ1-3 TRBV29-1 - - CSVALSGLSGNTIYF TGCAGCGTTGCCCTGTCGGGACTTTCTGGAAACACCATATATTTT
TRBJ2-2 TRBV5-4 - - CASSDPGTYNTGELFF TGTGCCAGCAGCGACCCCGGGACTTATAACACCGGGGAGCTGTTTTTT
TRBJ2-5 TRBV6-1 TRBD2 few CASFRGGSAQYF TGTGCCAGCTTTAGGGGAGGGTCGGCCCAGTACTTC
TRBJ1-5 TRBV19 - medium-sized CASSIVPEGPQHF TGTGCCAGTAGTATAGTTCCGGAGGGGCCCCAGCATTTT
TRBJ2-3 TRBV19 - - CASSIGPAEGDTQYF TGTGCCAGTAGTATCGGACCTGCCGAGGGGGATACGCAGTATTTT
TRBJ2-7 TRBV2 - - CASSEGGGFEQYF TGTGCCAGCAGCGAGGGTGGGGGATTTGAGCAGTACTTC
TRBJ2-7 TRBV7-2 TRBD2 - CASSPQGLAGIIYEQYF TGTGCCAGCAGCCCCCAAGGACTAGCGGGGATAATCTACGAGCAGTACTTC
TRBJ1-6 TRBV5-1 TRBD1 - CASSVTGSSSYNSPLHF TGCGCCAGCAGCGTGACAGGGTCCTCCTCCTATAATTCACCCCTCCACTTT
TRBJ2-1 TRBV19 TRBD1 once CASSLGTGYNEQFF TGTGCCAGTAGTTTGGGGACAGGCTACAATGAGCAGTTCTTC
TRBJ2-1 TRBV13 TRBD1 - CAGSLVGQTHNEQFF TGTGCCGGCAGCTTAGTGGGACAGACACACAATGAGCAGTTCTTC
TRBJ2-7 TRBV7-9 - - CASKPRGVGTIEYEQYF TGTGCCAGCAAACCAAGGGGGGTAGGGACTATAGAGTACGAGCAGTACTTC
TRBJ2-3 TRBV6-6 - - CASRIDSGTQYF TGTGCCAGCAGGATCGATTCAGGCACGCAGTATTTT
TRBJ1-2 TRBV5-6 TRBD1 large CASSDPGTGVLGAF TGTGCCAGCAGCGATCCCGGGACAGGGGTCCTCGGTGCCTTC